What follows are 28 T cell receptor beta chains derived from one specimen sequenced in a study of blood T cell repertoires in COVID-19. Sequenced by immunoSEQ multiplex PCR; TCRdb stores in-frame clones only, minus some. The sample records some 120,000 clones, around nine tenths being singletons. The sample was peripheral blood. All receptors come from a man in his fifties or sixties with COVID-19, enrolled during active disease.

The chain couples TRBV7-9 to TRBJ2-7; 8 nucleotides agree with TRBD1. The J segment lost 0 bases and the V segment lost 5 bases, leaving 6 bases of the junction unmatched. The germline CDR1 and CDR2 sequences are SEHNR and FQNEAQ (reference sequence). This CDR3 comprises 15 residues. In nucleotides, the CDR3 is TGTGCCAGCAGCCCTGGACAGGGCGACTCCTACGAGCAGTACTTC. Its protein is CASSPGQGDSYEQYF.

CDR3 loop: CASSSLAGGSSYEQYF. The CDR3 DNA is TGTGCCAGCAGCTCCCTAGCGGGAGGTAGCTCCTACGAGCAGTACTTC. The V and J genes are TRBV28 and TRBJ2-7; TRBD2 matches 11 bases. J lost 0 bases, V lost 6 bases, and 7 bases had no gene match. Per germline, CDR1 MDHEN and CDR2 SYDVKM. This CDR3 has 16 residues.

The J gene is TRBJ2-2, the V gene TRBV7-2, with TRBD1 matching over 8 bases. This CDR3 contains 17 residues. V dropped 0 bases and J dropped 4; count of bases not matched to a gene: 7. CDR1 is SGHTA and CDR2 is FQGNSA in the germline V gene. The CDR3 here is CASSLAAQGAGTGELFF. DNA of the CDR3: TGTGCCAGCAGCTTAGCCGCGCAGGGGGCAGGCACCGGGGAGCTGTTTTTT. The complete variable domain, with remaining parts taken from reference TRBV7-2 and TRBJ2-2, reads GAGVSQSPSNKVTEKGKDVELRCDPISGHTALYWYRQSLGQGLEFLIYFQGNSAPDKSGLPSDRFSAERTGGSVSTLTIQRTQQEDSAVYLCASSLAAQGAGTGELFFGEGSRLTVL.

This clone was seen once. The chain recombines TRBV7-8 with TRBJ2-7, with a tentative D call TRBD1 (6 bases). CDR3 size: 15 residues. V was cut by 0 bases and J by 3 bases, with 12 bases left in between. Germline-derived CDR1 and CDR2 are SGHVS and FQNEAQ. The CDR3 here is CASSLAPTGLYEQYF. The CDR3 DNA is TGTGCCAGCAGCTTAGCGCCTACAGGGCTCTACGAGCAGTACTTC.

The rearrangement uses TRBV7-9 and TRBJ1-2; D call uncertain. CDR3 length equals 15 residues. In germline, CDR1 is SEHNR, CDR2 FQNEAQ (reference sequence). V dropped 4 bases and J dropped 4 bases, with 16 bases sitting between them. In DNA form, the CDR3 reads TGTGCCAGCAGCTCACGTGCAATTCCAGTCTATGGCTACACCTTC. Translation: CASSSRAIPVYGYTF.

J is TRBJ2-7 and V is TRBV14; 8 positions agree with TRBD1. From germline, CDR1 is SGHDN and CDR2 FVKESK. The V gene end was trimmed by 4 bases and the J gene end by 12 bases; junction bases not matched to a gene: 11. The CDR3 extends over 13 amino acids. The CDR3 reads CASSPPGTGRGYF. The CDR3, as DNA: TGTGCCAGCAGCCCACCCGGGACAGGCAGGGGGTACTTC.

The chain joins TRBV3-1 (or the pseudogene TRBV3-2) to TRBJ2-7; the match to TRBD2 covers 7 bases. Per germline, CDR1 LGHDT and CDR2 YNNKEL (reference sequence). V gave up 1 base and J gave up 0 bases; unmatched junction bases: 3. This CDR3 comprises 15 residues. The chain's CDR3 is CASSQALAASYEQYF. CDR3 in DNA: TGTGCCAGCAGCCAAGCTCTAGCGGCCTCCTACGAGCAGTACTTC.

Written as DNA, the CDR3 is TGTGCCAGCAGTCCCGCCCTTAGTGGCGGGGAGCTGTTTTTT. Translated: CASSPALSGGELFF. The rearrangement links TRBV3-1 (or the pseudogene TRBV3-2) to TRBJ2-2; no clear D gene. This CDR3 has 14 amino acids. Germline lookup yields CDR1 LGHDT and CDR2 YNNKEL (reference sequence). V lost 6 bases to trimming and J lost 7 bases, with 15 bases between them.

The chain employs TRBV6-2 or TRBV6-3 and TRBJ1-1; possibly TRBD1 for D (5 bases). Trimming left V 2 bases short and J 4 bases short, with 11 bases between. CDR3 length: 14 amino acids. The V gene's germline CDR1 is MNHEY and CDR2 SVGEGT. DNA of the CDR3: TGTGCCAGCAGTTACACAGGCGGAATCACTGAAGCTTTCTTT. Translated, it gives CASSYTGGITEAFF.

Here the CDR3 DNA reads TGTGCCAGTTGGTCGCGGGAGGACGATGAGCAGTACTTC. Amino acid sequence: CASWSREDDEQYF. The chain combines TRBV25-1 with TRBJ2-7; 8 bases match TRBD2. CDR1 is MGHDK, CDR2 SYGVNS, per germline. The CDR3 contains 13 residues. J lost 7 bases, V lost 9 bases, and 11 bases had no gene match.

This sequence joins TRBV7-2 and TRBJ1-1; D is unclear. V was clipped by 5 bases and J by 0 bases, with 16 bases between them. The CDR3 covers 16 residues. Germline loops: CDR1 SGHTA, CDR2 FQGNSA. CDR3 amino acids: CASSLIGRFLNTEAFF. CDR3 DNA sequence: TGTGCCAGCAGCCTCATTGGCAGATTCTTGAACACTGAAGCTTTCTTT. The full variable domain, in which reference TRBV7-2 and TRBJ1-1 provide the parts outside the CDR3, is GAGVSQSPSNKVTEKGKDVELRCDPISGHTALYWYRQSLGQGLEFLIYFQGNSAPDKSGLPSDRFSAERTGGSVSTLTIQRTQQEDSAVYLCASSLIGRFLNTEAFFGQGTRLTVV.

The gene calls are TRBV27 and TRBJ1-5; 7 bases line up with TRBD1. The CDR3 totals 19 residues. Germline assignment: CDR1 MNHEY and CDR2 SMNVEV (reference sequence). V lost 3 bases, J lost 0 bases, and 14 bases stayed unmatched. This CDR3 reads CASSLRAGQNRNSNQPQHF. Here the CDR3 DNA reads TGTGCCAGCAGTTTGCGGGCGGGACAGAATCGAAATAGCAATCAGCCCCAGCATTTT.

The rearrangement links TRBV12-2 to TRBJ1-5; the table's TRBD1 call for D was not verified on the DNA. TRBV12-2 is a known pseudogene. This CDR3 spans 15 amino acids. The CDR3 here is CASRPQRGLNQPQHF. Written as DNA, the CDR3 is TGTGCAAGTCGCCCCCAGAGGGGGCTGAATCAGCCCCAGCATTTT.

The V and J genes are TRBV7-9 and TRBJ2-7; D possibly corresponds to TRBD1 (5 bases). The germline V and J ends were trimmed by 2 bases and 7 bases, with 12 bases remaining between them. The V gene's germline CDR1 is SEHNR and CDR2 FQNEAQ (reference sequence). This CDR3 has 13 residues. The CDR3: CASSLSDRGEQYF. DNA of the CDR3: TGTGCCAGCAGCTTATCTGATAGGGGAGAGCAGTACTTC.

This chain uses TRBV11-2 with TRBJ2-7; 10 bases agree with TRBD1. The germline V gene has CDR1 SGHAT and CDR2 FQNNGV. The V segment lost 5 bases and the J segment 5 bases; nucleotides outside the gene matches: 9. The CDR3 sequence is 15 residues long. CDR3 sequence: CASSKLRDRGHEQYF. Here the CDR3 DNA reads TGTGCCAGCAGCAAACTCCGGGACAGGGGCCACGAGCAGTACTTC.

The chain has TRBV5-1 and TRBJ1-3; D is unclear. Germline-derived CDR1 and CDR2 are SGHRS and YFSETQ. This CDR3 has 14 amino acids. Trimming shortened V by 5 bases and J by 2 bases, and 11 bases separated the two germline ends. For the CDR3, the DNA is TGCGCCAGCAGTGCGAATAATGCTGGAAACACCATATATTTT. Residues: CASSANNAGNTIYF. Full variable domain (outside the CDR3, taken from reference TRBV5-1 and TRBJ1-3): KAGVTQTPRYLIKTRGQQVTLSCSPISGHRSVSWYQQTPGQGLQFLFEYFSETQRNKGNFPGRFSGRQFSNSRSEMNVSTLELGDSALYLCASSANNAGNTIYFGEGSWLTVV.

This clone showed up just once. The V call is TRBV12-3 or TRBV12-4, the J call TRBJ2-5, with TRBD1 identical over 7 bases. This CDR3 region has 13 residues. Trimming at V came to 5 bases and at J to 4 bases, leaving 4 bases not matched to a gene. This chain's CDR3 is CASSRQGRETQYF. For the CDR3, the DNA is TGTGCCAGCAGTCGACAGGGAAGAGAGACCCAGTACTTC.

The chain has TRBV7-3 and TRBJ2-2; 8 bases match TRBD2. Germline V CDR1 and CDR2: SGHTA, FQGTGA. The CDR3 runs to 16 residues. The trim removed 1 base at V and 8 bases at J, leaving 9 bases unmatched. CDR3 sequence (DNA): TGTGCCAGCAGCTTAAATCCAGCGGGAGTTACGGGGGAGCTGTTTTTT. Protein sequence: CASSLNPAGVTGELFF.

The chain joins TRBV5-1 to TRBJ2-7, with TRBD1 as a possible D gene (6 bases). V gave up 0 bases and J gave up 2 bases, with 12 bases separating them. The CDR3 runs to 15 residues. The germline V gene encodes CDR1 SGHRS and CDR2 YFSETQ. As DNA, the CDR3 is TGCGCCAGCAGCTTGGGGGCAGGGGATACCTACGAGCAGTACTTC. Its translation is CASSLGAGDTYEQYF.

The V gene is TRBV2, the J gene TRBJ2-1; 7 bases agree with TRBD1. V was pared by 1 base and J by 3 bases, with 6 bases of the junction left unmatched. CDR3 length: 16 amino acids. The V gene's germline CDR1 is SNHLY and CDR2 FYNNEI. CDR3 DNA: TGTGCCAGCAGTGAAGGAGAGGGGGCTATCTACAATGAGCAGTTCTTC. Encoded protein: CASSEGEGAIYNEQFF.

This chain links TRBV28 with TRBJ2-7; 7 nucleotides line up with TRBD1. Germline V gene sequence: CDR1 MDHEN, CDR2 SYDVKM. J was trimmed by 3 bases and V by 6 bases; bases with no gene match: 11. The CDR3 spans 15 residues. This CDR3 is CASRERGQGGYEQYF. In DNA, the CDR3 is TGTGCCAGCAGGGAAAGGGGGCAGGGCGGCTACGAGCAGTACTTC.

This clone appeared once. The genes are TRBV7-9 and TRBJ2-2; the D gene is possibly TRBD2 (5 bases). The ends were cut back, 7 bases at V and 4 bases at J, with 13 bases in the middle. The V gene's germline CDR1 is SEHNR and CDR2 FQNEAQ (reference sequence). CDR3 size: 14 residues. The CDR3 bases are TGTGCCAGCATCTTGTTCGGGGTCACCGGGGAGCTGTTTTTT. Translating gives CASILFGVTGELFF.

J is TRBJ1-1 and V is TRBV5-1; D is undetermined. CDR3 length equals 14 residues. Germline V CDR1 and CDR2: SGHRS, YFSETQ. V lost 1 base to trimming and J lost 0 bases, with 7 bases between them. This CDR3 is CASSLSVMNTEAFF. CDR3 in DNA: TGCGCCAGCAGCTTGTCGGTTATGAACACTGAAGCTTTCTTT.

The chain carries TRBV6-5 and TRBJ2-6; 7 bases match TRBD2. From germline, CDR1 is MNHEY and CDR2 SVGAGI. The trim removed 2 bases at V and 3 bases at J, leaving 4 bases unmatched. This CDR3 spans 16 amino acids. The CDR3 sequence: CASSYPREDGANVLTF. The CDR3 nucleotides read TGTGCCAGCAGTTACCCCCGGGAGGATGGGGCCAACGTCCTGACTTTC.

CDR3 loop: CASSFQSNQPQHF. The DNA of the CDR3 is TGTGCCAGCAGTTTCCAAAGCAATCAGCCCCAGCATTTT. This chain joins TRBV12-3 or TRBV12-4 and TRBJ1-5, with D unresolved. Deletions cut 3 bases from V and 1 base from J, with 4 bases between. This CDR3 is 13 amino acids long.

V gene TRBV21-1 combines with J gene TRBJ2-7; the table's D call of TRBD1 was not tested on the DNA. TRBV21-1 is reported as a pseudogene. The CDR3 spans 11 residues. CDR3 residues: CARDSSYEQYF. The CDR3 region has the DNA TGTGCCAGGGACAGCTCCTACGAGCAGTACTTC.

The chain carries TRBV5-1 and TRBJ2-7; no firm D call. CDR1 is SGHRS and CDR2 is YFSETQ in the germline V gene. The CDR3 spans 13 residues. The V end was cut by 0 bases, the J end by 3 bases, with 7 bases between. The CDR3 region is CASSLVDSYEQYF. The CDR3 bases are TGCGCCAGCAGCTTGGTCGATAGCTACGAGCAGTACTTC.

This chain joins TRBV7-2 and TRBJ1-5, with 9 bases matching TRBD1. V lost 5 bases, J lost 7 bases, and 6 bases stayed unmatched. The germline gives CDR1 SGHTA, CDR2 FQGNSA. The CDR3 extends over 14 amino acids. The CDR3 DNA reads TGTGCCAGCAGCCGGGACAGGGACCTCCAGCCCCAGCATTTT. Its translation: CASSRDRDLQPQHF.